This entry describes one T cell receptor beta chain. The specificity of this receptor is unknown. The sample holds no much larger clone one base away, and base qualities are not on file. The CDR3, from cysteine to phenylalanine, totals 13 residues. Only the CDR3 DNA is retained, 39 bases long and in frame from the first base. V lost 4 bases and J lost 8 bases; the stretch between them is 15 bases long. The germline V gene (reference sequence) gives CDR1 as SGHNT and CDR2 as YYREEE. In total, just over 650 healthy bone marrow donors made up the cohort. All cohort members were sampled while nominally healthy, although unrecorded immune exposures were likely present. The donor tested CMV seropositive and was one of the 289 seropositive cohort members. A peripheral blood sample was collected from each donor, and TCR beta sequencing was performed on peripheral blood mononuclear cells. Genomic DNA was extracted from the blood cell samples with the Qiagen DNeasy Blood Extraction Kit.

The data are from a study of cytomegalovirus exposure and HLA in healthy donors (dated by TCRdb to the late 2010s). Regarding the complete study: An earlier analysis of some 550 of the donors reported roughly 300 Gb of sequence data and around 110 million unique TCR beta sequences from about 179 million T cells. Donor age, sex, ethnicity and CMV serostatus were compiled together with the repertoire data. Both class I and class II loci were covered by HLA typing, at four-digit resolution. The study aimed to test whether cataloging public T cell receptors could reveal signatures of past pathogen exposure. A later analysis re-analyzed previously published TCR beta repertoires from 550 to 700 donors and added high-resolution HLA genotyping to study TCR occurrence patterns. All discovery cohort repertoires had been generated on a single sequencing platform. In the later analysis, no new phenotypic data were used to find candidate immune exposures; instead, reliance was placed on TCR beta sequences and their occurrence across donors. The T cell repertoires of under 700 subjects were profiled by immunosequencing and related to cytomegalovirus serostatus. Genome-wide SNP genotypes for about 65% of the 666 donors were used in a later genetic analysis, which treated that subset as a discovery cohort. An early release covering roughly 580 HLA-typed donors comprised around 300 gigabases of sequencing data and approximately 80 million unique TCR sequences. The number of typed donors differed by locus: about 629-630 for A, B, C, DRB1 and DQB1; approximately 520 for DQA1; 606 for DPA1; and some 450 for DPB1. The genetic ancestry cluster associated with self-reported Caucasian donors included 80% to 90% of the roughly 400 genotyped donors. Because of strong linkage in the cohort, five DR-DQ haplotypes were treated as single units for association and clustering. To predict cytomegalovirus infection status, the study brought together high-throughput TCR immunosequencing, statistical association of individual TCRs with disease status, and machine learning. Along with the approximately 650-subject first cohort, a separate validation cohort of around 110 different subjects was used. To decide whether each TCR beta V gene segment behaved as functional or pseudogenic, an earlier analysis of some 570 of the donors relied on high-throughput TCR beta sequencing. On average, around 230,000 unique TCR beta nucleotide sequences were sequenced per donor among 300 to 500 genotyped donors of the cohort, with roughly 18% of those sequences being non-productive.

Overall results and qualifications from the work: Broadly in line with IMGT annotations, most TCR beta V segments showed up in productive rearrangements about 90% or about 30% of the time in an earlier analysis of some 590 of the donors. A later analysis found that most CMV-associated TCR beta chains appeared HLA-restricted, with HLA associations seemingly driven largely by CMV exposure. In a later genetic analysis, fewer N-insertions in productive TCRs were reported among donors in an Asian-associated ancestry cluster than the roughly 670-donor mean. Correlated functional status among segregating V segments might be attributable to linkage disequilibrium, but an unknown experimental factor could not be ruled out. Because HLA typing was unavailable for some donors at each locus, only the typed subset was used in association tests. The sequencing pipeline was judged likely to have produced a cluster of highly shared sequence variants as a technical artifact. The authors suggested that the approach could potentially be extended to other disease states and immunological phenotypes. Across donors, most TCR sequences were observed very rarely, whereas some public TCRs were present in many individuals. Because the 87-base-pair reads could not distinguish some IMGT-functional V segments, including TRBV6-2 and TRBV6-3, those segments were excluded. In a later analysis, several top co-occurrence clusters were reported to appear linked to parvovirus B19, influenza, CMV and Epstein-Barr virus. Over 15 rarely observed V segments, including chromosome 9 orphons, were excluded from the earlier analysis of approximately 500 of the donors because counts were too low. Compared with equally common non-associated chains, HLA-associated TCR beta chains in a later analysis were more clonally expanded and had lower generation probabilities. A later analysis associated about 17,000 TCR beta sequences with specific HLA alleles at a false discovery rate of 0.05. Strong co-occurrence of HLA alleles, especially DR and DQ, made assigning TCR associations to individual alleles difficult. In a later analysis, TCR association rates were found to vary across HLA loci, with the most associated TCRs seen for DRB1 alleles and the fewest for HLA-C alleles. A few of the identified cytomegalovirus-associated TCR beta chains were confirmed in vitro to be specific for cytomegalovirus antigens. The classifier was reported to diagnose cytomegalovirus status with high specificity and sensitivity in both the original and validation cohorts. A further reported finding was that TCR beta sequences accurately predicted the HLA-A and HLA-B alleles for most subjects in the first cohort. For the cohort, immune exposure information was limited to CMV serostatus. Only TCR beta chains were sequenced in this cohort, and the absence of alpha or paired-chain data limited detectable features. The study listed 164 TCR beta chains as associated with cytomegalovirus. Sequencing depth was assumed to be roughly uniform across donors in the presence/absence analyses, though that assumption may not hold. In a later genetic analysis, a missense DCLRE1C variant was associated with V-gene and J-gene trimming of TCR beta chains, and the association was replicated in an independent cohort.

The library relied on the immunoSEQ multiplex PCR assay. For the multiplex PCR, a mixture combining 60 forward primers for TCR Vbeta segments and 13 reverse primers for TCR Jbeta segments was used. The CDR3 region of rearranged TCR beta genes was amplified from genomic DNA with a multiplex PCR assay. Amplified TCR beta libraries were sequenced as 87-base-pair reads on the Illumina HiSeq System. Under the source paper's analysis protocol: A later analysis counted tens of millions of unique TCR beta chains across the 666 repertoires, and 10 million to 11 million of these chains were shared by at least two donors. Raw reads were error-corrected and collapsed into unique sequences with a nearest-neighbor algorithm that merged closely related sequences to remove PCR and sequencing errors. V, D and J gene segments were assigned by aligning CDR3 sequences to IMGT reference sequences. For a sequence to be retained, at least a six-nucleotide match to both a V gene segment and a J gene segment was required. Rearrangements were classified as productive when the CDR3 lacked stop codons and remained in frame with V and J, and all other rearrangements were classified as non-productive. CDR3 was defined by IMGT convention, running from the second conserved V-encoded cysteine to the conserved J-encoded phenylalanine. The earlier analysis of approximately 500 of the donors excluded sequences that lacked an unambiguous match to a single V gene segment. In an earlier analysis of several hundred of the donors, V segments were called functional above 56.7% productive rearrangements and were called segregating when the between-donor standard deviation exceeded 5%. A statistical classification framework was built to diagnose cytomegalovirus status from the catalog of TCR beta chain sequences. A later analysis assigned V and J genes by comparing TCR nucleotide sequences with IMGT/GENE-DB human TR gene sequences. The TCRdist pipeline was used in a later analysis to assign CDR3 sequences and most-parsimonious VDJ recombination scenarios. In a later analysis, each TCR beta chain was defined by its CDR3 amino acid sequence together with its V-gene family, and reads lacking a unique V-gene family were excluded. As a way to deal with suspected cross-contamination and a sequencing artifact, a later analysis dropped approximately 590 nucleotide sequences that were highly shared and had low generation probability. In a later analysis, a clonal expansion index for each public chain was calculated from normalized within-repertoire ranks of inferred template counts. In a later analysis, generation probabilities were computed with a VDJ recombination model fitted to out-of-frame rearrangements, and the resulting probabilities were checked against IGoR. In a later analysis, TCR-TCR, TCR-HLA and TCR-CMV co-occurrence was scored with hypergeometric tests, and a repertoire-size bias correction was applied to TCR pairs. To estimate false discovery rates, a later analysis permuted the HLA or CMV assignments 20 times. A later analysis grouped co-occurring TCRs with DBSCAN, adding TCRdist sequence similarity when clustering within HLA-allele-positive subsets. Co-occurrence clustering excluded repertoires with fewer than 30,000 or more than 120,000 public chains, plus five with anomalous nucleotide sharing. The source is immuneACCESS, and TCRdb retained only in-frame sequences with V and J called. Part of the clones is not carried over; for the studies checked, unresolved V genes explain less than half of this, and the remainder is unexplained. V and J calls and clone size come straight from that table; D and trimming were deduced from the DNA. In all, the sample holds about 140,000 clones, and around 80% of those were seen once. The ten largest clones add up to just over 8.5% of the sample.

The chain uses TRBV5-4 and TRBJ1-2; tentative D gene TRBD1, with 5 bases matching. Sequences were obtained from PBMCs. This receptor was obtained from a woman between 50 and 59 years old in good health and CMV-seropositive. The nucleotide sequence reads as follows: TGTGCCAGCAGCGTAGGCAGGGATGACGGCTACACCTTC. This codes for CASSVGRDDGYTF.